Shown below are 20 T cell receptor beta chains from a single sample sequenced in a study of breast tumors, draining lymph nodes, adjacent tissues. A single record per CDR3 protein comes from TCRdb applying MiXCR to the multiplex PCR reads. The data hold approximately 52,000 distinct CDR3 sequences, with under 50% observed a single time. The sequenced sample was breast tumor tissue. These TCRs come from a female donor with breast cancer. Some clones in this sample may be carry-over from other donors' samples.

The chain combines TRBV7-2 with TRBJ2-1, with no clear D. This CDR3 spans 13 amino acids. V lost 0 bases to trimming and J lost 7 bases, with 7 bases between them. Germline V gene sequence: CDR1 SGHTA, CDR2 FQGNSA. CDR3 coding DNA: TGTGCCAGCAGCTTAGCGGGTCAGAATGAGCAGTTCTTC. Amino acid sequence: CASSLAGQNEQFF. Based on the CDR3 plus reference TRBV7-2 and TRBJ2-1, the full variable domain is GAGVSQSPSNKVTEKGKDVELRCDPISGHTALYWYRQSLGQGLEFLIYFQGNSAPDKSGLPSDRFSAERTGGSVSTLTIQRTQQEDSAVYLCASSLAGQNEQFFGPGTRLTVL.

V and J are TRBV15 and TRBJ1-4; 8 bases are shared with TRBD1. This CDR3 spans 17 amino acids. The germline V gene encodes CDR1 LNHNV and CDR2 YYDKDF (reference sequence). The trim removed 3 bases at V and 0 bases at J, leaving 6 bases unmatched. Here the CDR3 reads CATSSPGQGPTNEKLFF. The CDR3 DNA follows: TGTGCCACCAGCAGCCCAGGACAGGGCCCAACTAATGAAAAACTGTTTTTT.

In this sample, this clonotype turned up many times. A much bigger clone sits one base away, suggesting this may be a read error. The V call is TRBV6-1, the J call TRBJ1-2; tentative D call: TRBD1 (6 bases). The CDR3 spans 13 residues. Germline CDR1 is MNHNS and CDR2 is SASEGT. The V end lost 6 bases, the J end lost 6 bases, and 14 bases lay between the germline ends. In nucleotides, the CDR3 is TGTGCCAGCAGACAACAGGGAGAGGATGGCTACACCTTC. This translates into CASRQQGEDGYTF.

Of note for this clonotype: Since a much larger clone is just one base distant, this may be a read error. The chain recombines TRBV3-1 with TRBJ1-3; a weak D match, TRBD1 (6 bases). This CDR3 contains 16 residues. CDR1 is LGHDT and CDR2 is YNNKEL in the germline V gene (reference sequence). The CDR3 sequence: CASSPTLGGPGNAIYF. CDR3 DNA sequence: TGTGCCAGCAGCCCCACCCTCGGGGGGCCTGGAAACGCCATATATTTT.

The chain uses TRBV12-3 or TRBV12-4 and TRBJ1-3; D perhaps matches TRBD1 (6 bases). This CDR3 has 14 amino acids. Trimming shortened V by 4 bases and J by 4 bases, and 11 bases separated the two germline ends. CDR3: CASSSARGGNTIYF. In DNA form, the CDR3 reads TGTGCCAGCAGTTCCGCTAGGGGGGGAAACACCATATATTTT.

Worth noting for this clonotype: A much larger clone lies one base from this, so it may be a read error. V usage is TRBV28 and J usage is TRBJ1-4; D perhaps matches TRBD1 (5 bases). This CDR3 spans 13 amino acids. Germline assignment: CDR1 MDHEN and CDR2 SYDVKM. Deletions cut 7 bases from V and 12 bases from J, with 18 bases between. This CDR3 is CASNLGQGEELFF. The CDR3 DNA reads TGTGCCAGCAACCTTGGTCAGGGAGAAGAACTGTTTTTT.

This clonotype was counted ten times or more. This chain joins TRBV28 and TRBJ2-1; a possible D gene is TRBD1 (5 bases). The germline V gene encodes CDR1 MDHEN and CDR2 SYDVKM. The CDR3 sequence is 16 residues long. V lost 2 bases and J lost 14, with 25 bases in between. For the CDR3, the DNA is TGTGCCAGCAGTTTAACCTTACAGAGACAGATTAAAGACGAGTTCTTC. It translates to CASSLTLQRQIKDEFF.

Only a few counts were recorded for this clonotype. A much more abundant neighbour one base away suggests this may be a read error. The chain combines TRBV11-2 with TRBJ2-7; 8 bases are a match to TRBD2. This CDR3 is 16 amino acids long. The germline V gene encodes CDR1 SGHAT and CDR2 FQNNGV. With 8 bases clipped from V and 3 bases from J, the junction kept 15 bases outside the gene matches. CDR3 residues: CASGLHSGTSNYEQYF. The CDR3 region has the DNA TGTGCCAGCGGTTTGCATAGCGGGACATCAAACTACGAGCAGTACTTC.

This clonotype has at least ten counts. This chain connects TRBV7-2 to TRBJ2-3; TRBD1 might be the D (6 bases). V shed 5 bases and J shed 2 bases, with 14 bases lying between them. Germline V gives CDR1 SGHTA, CDR2 FQGNSA. This CDR3 contains 15 residues. CDR3 sequence: CASSPGASYTDTQYF. The CDR3 DNA is TGTGCCAGCAGCCCAGGGGCGTCGTACACAGATACGCAGTATTTT.

The chain is built from TRBV7-2 and TRBJ1-6; 7 nucleotides match TRBD1. J lost 7 bases, V lost 0 bases, and 6 bases had no gene match. Germline assignment: CDR1 SGHTA and CDR2 FQGNSA. This CDR3 contains 16 residues. Here the CDR3 reads CASSLAPGTENSPLHF. The CDR3 DNA is TGTGCCAGCAGCTTAGCCCCCGGGACAGAGAATTCACCCCTCCACTTT. Supplemented by reference TRBV7-2 and TRBJ1-6, the full variable domain reads GAGVSQSPSNKVTEKGKDVELRCDPISGHTALYWYRQSLGQGLEFLIYFQGNSAPDKSGLPSDRFSAERTGGSVSTLTIQRTQQEDSAVYLCASSLAPGTENSPLHFGNGTRLTVT.

This clonotype was observed at least ten times. V usage is TRBV10-3 and J usage is TRBJ2-7, with 13 bases aligning to TRBD2. This CDR3 spans 15 amino acids. V shed 6 bases and J 5 bases; nucleotides not matched to a gene: 7. Germline V gene data show CDR1 as ENHRY and CDR2 as SYGVKD. The CDR3 DNA reads as TGTGCCATCAGACTAGCGGGAGGGCCGGGAAACGAGCAGTACTTC. Translating it yields CAIRLAGGPGNEQYF.

This clonotype was recorded once. The chain couples TRBV7-2 to TRBJ2-7; no clear D gene. The CDR3 extends over 12 amino acids. Germline assignment: CDR1 SGHTA and CDR2 FQGNSA. The germline V and J ends were trimmed by 5 bases and 3 bases, with 8 bases remaining between them. CDR3 sequence reads: CASSEDHYEQYF. CDR3 sequence (DNA): TGTGCCAGCAGCGAGGACCACTACGAGCAGTACTTC.

This clonotype was detected many times. This rearrangement joins TRBV2 to TRBJ1-5, with D possibly being TRBD1 (6 bases). The V gene's germline CDR1 is SNHLY and CDR2 FYNNEI. CDR3 size: 14 residues. V was shortened by 4 bases and J by 3 bases, with 10 bases between the two germline ends. CDR3 sequence (DNA): TGTGCCAGCAGTGCGCGGACAGACAATCAGCCCCAGCATTTT. It translates to CASSARTDNQPQHF.

This clonotype was seen at least ten times. V and J are TRBV7-2 and TRBJ1-5; 7 positions agree with TRBD1. Germline V gives CDR1 SGHTA, CDR2 FQGNSA. Trimming took 4 bases from V and 1 from J; bases not matched to a gene: 10. The CDR3 has 17 residues. The CDR3 sequence: CASSSNKGARSNQPQHF. The DNA of the CDR3 is TGTGCCAGCAGCTCTAACAAGGGGGCTCGGAGCAATCAGCCCCAGCATTTT.

The chain joins TRBV7-8 to TRBJ1-5; the D is unclear. With 6 bases removed from V and 4 bases from J, the gap between germline ends came to 13 bases. The CDR3 covers 14 residues. Germline lookup yields CDR1 SGHVS and CDR2 FQNEAQ. CDR3 protein: CASRLSGLNQPQHF. CDR3 in DNA: TGTGCCAGCAGACTGAGCGGTTTAAATCAGCCCCAGCATTTT.

A few counts support this clonotype. This chain uses TRBV7-3 with TRBJ1-1; TRBD1 might be the D (5 bases). V was pared by 4 bases and J by 4 bases, with 13 bases between. Germline CDR1 SGHTA, CDR2 FQGTGA. CDR3 length: 14 residues. CDR3 amino acids: CASSSGVGGTEAFF. In DNA, the CDR3 is TGTGCCAGCAGCTCGGGGGTCGGCGGCACTGAAGCTTTCTTT.

By proportion, this clonotype is medium-sized (0.01 to 0.1%). The chain uses TRBV2 and TRBJ1-2, with TRBD1 matching 8 bases. The CDR3 runs to 14 residues. V trimming: 6 bases; J trimming: 4 bases; junction bases outside the gene matches: 7. The germline gives CDR1 SNHLY, CDR2 FYNNEI. In DNA, the CDR3 is TGTGCCAGCAGGGGGACAGGCGTTCCCTATGGCTACACCTTC. Encoded protein: CASRGTGVPYGYTF.

To note about this clonotype: This CDR3 fails to terminate in the conserved phenylalanine or tryptophan, so it likely reflects a read error. It is unclear where the CDR3 begins or ends on the DNA, so no DNA is shown, and the CDR3 is as TCRdb lists it. This chain joins TRBV7-2 and TRBJ2-1; no check of the table's D call, TRBD2, against the DNA was made. CDR1 is SGHTA, CDR2 FQGNSA, per germline. The CDR3 is 9 residues long, counting both termini. CDR3 loop: CASSLEGTS.

There are many counts of this clonotype. V and J are TRBV11-3 and TRBJ2-7; 8 bases are shared with TRBD2. V gave up 1 base and J gave up 6 bases; unmatched junction bases: 11. Germline V lookup: CDR1 SGHNT, CDR2 YENEEA. CDR3 length: 16 amino acids. CDR3 coding DNA: TGTGCCAGCAGCTTAGTCTCGGGGGGGAGCGGGAGCGAGCAGTACTTC. Translating gives CASSLVSGGSGSEQYF.

This clonotype is categorized as medium-sized. The chain combines TRBV19 with TRBJ2-7; 10 positions agree with TRBD2. In germline, CDR1 is LNHDA, CDR2 SQIVND (reference sequence). The CDR3 runs 14 residues. V was clipped by 5 bases and J by 4 bases; unmatched bases: 5. The CDR3 spells CASSLLAGDYEQYF. The CDR3 DNA follows: TGTGCCAGTAGTCTGCTAGCGGGAGATTACGAGCAGTACTTC.